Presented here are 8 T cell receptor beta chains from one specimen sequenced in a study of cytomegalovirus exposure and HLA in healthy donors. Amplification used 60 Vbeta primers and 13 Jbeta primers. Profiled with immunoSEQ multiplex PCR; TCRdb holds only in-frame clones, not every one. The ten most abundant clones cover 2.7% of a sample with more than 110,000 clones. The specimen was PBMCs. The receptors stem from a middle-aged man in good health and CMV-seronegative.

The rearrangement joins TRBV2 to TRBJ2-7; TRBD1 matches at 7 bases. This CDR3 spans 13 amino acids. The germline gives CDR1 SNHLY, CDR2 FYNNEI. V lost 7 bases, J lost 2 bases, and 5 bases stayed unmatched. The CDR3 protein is CASTTGVTYEQYF. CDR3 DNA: TGTGCCAGCACCACAGGGGTGACCTACGAGCAGTACTTC.

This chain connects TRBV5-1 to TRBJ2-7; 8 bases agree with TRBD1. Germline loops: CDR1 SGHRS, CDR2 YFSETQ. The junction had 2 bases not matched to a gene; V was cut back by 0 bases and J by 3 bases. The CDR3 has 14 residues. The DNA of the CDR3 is TGCGCCAGCAGCTTGGGGACAGGGTACTACGAGCAGTACTTC. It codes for CASSLGTGYYEQYF.

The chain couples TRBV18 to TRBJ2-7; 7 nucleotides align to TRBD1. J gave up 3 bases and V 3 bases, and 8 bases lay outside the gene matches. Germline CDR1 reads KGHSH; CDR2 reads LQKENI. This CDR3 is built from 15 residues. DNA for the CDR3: TGTGCCAGCTCACCCCTTACAGGGGAAAGCTACGAGCAGTACTTC. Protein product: CASSPLTGESYEQYF.

The CDR3 nucleotides read TGTGCCAGCAGCGCAGGGACAGGGGGCTTGCTAGACTATGGCTACACCTTC. Its translation: CASSAGTGGLLDYGYTF. The J gene is TRBJ1-2, the V gene TRBV7-9; TRBD1 matches at 12 bases. The CDR3 has 17 residues. The germline V gene encodes CDR1 SEHNR and CDR2 FQNEAQ (reference sequence). V lost 5 bases, J lost 3 bases, and 10 bases stayed unmatched.

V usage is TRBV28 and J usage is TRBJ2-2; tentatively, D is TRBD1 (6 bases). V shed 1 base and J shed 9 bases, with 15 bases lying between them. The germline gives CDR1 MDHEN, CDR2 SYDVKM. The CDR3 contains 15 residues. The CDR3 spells CASSLSNPGQRELFF. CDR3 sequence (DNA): TGTGCCAGCAGTTTATCCAATCCAGGACAGAGGGAGCTGTTTTTT. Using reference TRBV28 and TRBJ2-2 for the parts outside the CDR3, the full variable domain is DVKVTQSSRYLVKRTGEKVFLECVQDMDHENMFWYRQDPGLGLRLIYFSYDVKMKEKGDIPEGYSVSREKKERFSLILESASTNQTSMYLCASSLSNPGQRELFFGEGSRLTVL.

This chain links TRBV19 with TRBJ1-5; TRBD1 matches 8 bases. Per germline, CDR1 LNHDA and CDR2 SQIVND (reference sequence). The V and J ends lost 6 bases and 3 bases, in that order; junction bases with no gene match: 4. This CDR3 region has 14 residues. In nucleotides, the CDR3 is TGTGCCAGTAGAGGACAGGGCAACAATCAGCCCCAGCATTTT. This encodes CASRGQGNNQPQHF.

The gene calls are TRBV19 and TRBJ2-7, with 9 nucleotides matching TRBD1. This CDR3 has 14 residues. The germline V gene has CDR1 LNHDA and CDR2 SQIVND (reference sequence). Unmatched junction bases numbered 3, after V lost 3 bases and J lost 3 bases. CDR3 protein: CASSMGGQGYEQYF. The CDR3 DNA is TGTGCCAGTAGTATGGGGGGACAGGGCTACGAGCAGTACTTC.

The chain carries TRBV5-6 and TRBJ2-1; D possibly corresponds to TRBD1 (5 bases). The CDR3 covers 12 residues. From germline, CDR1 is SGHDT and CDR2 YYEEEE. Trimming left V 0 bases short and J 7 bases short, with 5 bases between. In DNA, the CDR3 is TGTGCCAGCAGCTTGGAGGGGAATGAGCAGTTCTTC. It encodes CASSLEGNEQFF.